What follows is one T cell receptor (beta chain) and its context. Its target antigen remains unknown. It is likely a read error, because the conserved phenylalanine at the end of the CDR3 is missing. The goal of deep resolution MiSeq sequencing was a depth between 1 in 1 million and 1 in 200,000 T cells, and coverage averaged 10x per clonotype. The immunoSEQ hsTCRB Kit was used to generate the TCR beta libraries. In the authors' own workflow: The data were analyzed with ImmunoSEQ Analyzer and ImmunoSEQ Data Assistant, and V, D and J gene assignments followed IMGT definitions. Clonality, which ranges from 0 to 1, was calculated as one minus the normalized Shannon entropy of productive rearrangement frequencies. Only overrepresented clonotypes making up at least 0.05% of the repertoire of each patient were included in the public clonotype analysis. Some 14 age-matched healthy donor repertoires from immuneACCESS served as clonality controls. TCRdb carries this immuneACCESS record with in-frame sequences only. Its versions omit some clonotypes, under half of them owing to an unresolved V gene in the studies checked, with the rest unexplained. V, J and clone size are taken as reported in that table, and D and trimming were inferred from the DNA itself. A total of 60,000 to 65,000 clones appear in this sample, 57% of them only once. The ten largest clones take up roughly 14% of the sample.

V sheds 6 bases and J sheds 2 bases, leaving 17 bases between their ends. CDR1 and CDR2 were assigned from the germline V gene as MNHEY and SVGAGI. The CDR3 sequence runs 15 residues, both termini included. The DNA shown is the 45-base CDR3, in frame from base 1. The sample is drawn from a study of cytotoxic CD8 clonotypes in ibrutinib-treated CLL (dated by TCRdb to 2020 to 2023). Notes on the research overall: In this cohort, some 16 patients were treatment-naive and some 10 were relapsed/refractory, while roughly 17 had unmutated IGHV. Partial responses were observed in 24 patients and complete responses in 2; after a median follow-up of roughly 72 months, remission was maintained in 15 or so patients and progression was observed in approximately twelve. The response samples were drawn at a median of 12 months into treatment, with a range of roughly 6 to 40 months. An average of 255,043 productive templates and approximately 90,000 productive rearrangements was obtained per sample. Of the approximately 87 people in the trial, around 25 had longitudinal samples available. Cryopreserved peripheral blood mononuclear cells were collected before treatment, at response, and at either disease progression or sustained remission. All remission and progressive disease samples were collected while patients were still receiving ibrutinib. What the research found in general, with its limitations: Clonality rose at ibrutinib response, remained stable during sustained remission, and dropped back toward baseline at progression. Sampling times were not matched between sustained-remission and progressing patients, and lymph node repertoires were not studied. Public clonotypes were rare and either contracted or stayed stable during treatment, and the rise in clonality at ibrutinib response reflected the expansion of private clonotypes. At baseline, clonality was higher than in age-matched healthy donors and showed a strong correlation with circulating CD8+ T-cell counts.

The sample's time point label, decoded: about a year on ibrutinib. For TCR beta library preparation, about 2 micrograms of genomic DNA was extracted from cryopreserved PBMCs. Longitudinal blood samples from CLL patients on ibrutinib monotherapy were analyzed using high-throughput TCR beta sequencing. Patients were enrolled in a phase 2 open-label single-center ibrutinib monotherapy trial. This chain joins TRBV6-5 to TRBJ2-7; the D call is tentative, TRBD1 or TRBD2, as each matches 6 bases. Here the sequenced sample was PBMCs, taken after 12 months of ibrutinib treatment. The receptor was isolated from a human donor with chronic lymphocytic leukemia. The bases read TGTGCCAGCAGCCGAGGTGGAGGGGGAGCCTACGAGCAGTACGCC. This yields the protein CASSRGGGGAYEQYA.